This passage covers 27 T cell receptor beta chains from one sample sequenced in a study of blood T cell repertoires in COVID-19. The protocol was immunoSEQ multiplex PCR, while the TCRdb copy is restricted to in-frame clones and leaves out a portion. This sample has under 200,000 clones; around 74% occur once, and the top ten carry 3.7%. Sequenced sample: peripheral blood. These receptors all stem from an elderly woman with acute or convalescent COVID-19.

The rearrangement uses TRBV30 and TRBJ1-1; D is ambiguous. Germline V gene lookup returns CDR1 GTSNPN and CDR2 SVGIG (reference sequence). This CDR3 spans 11 amino acids. The V end was cut by 0 bases, the J end by 6 bases, with 5 bases between. The DNA for the CDR3 is TGTGCCTGGAGTGTAGACTCTGAAGCTTTCTTT. Translated: CAWSVDSEAFF. The full variable domain, completed using reference TRBV30 and TRBJ1-1, is SQTIHQWPATLVQPVGSPLSLECTVEGTSNPNLYWYRQAAGRGLQLLFYSVGIGQISSEVPQNLSASRPQDRQFILSSKKLLLSDSGFYLCAWSVDSEAFFGQGTRLTVV.

This clone showed up many times. The chain combines TRBV6-1 with TRBJ1-1, with D uncertain. The germline V gene encodes CDR1 MNHNS and CDR2 SASEGT. Trimming shortened V by 1 base and J by 8 bases, and 14 bases separated the two germline ends. This CDR3 region has 14 residues. The CDR3, as DNA: TGTGCCAGCAGTGAAGGGTCACTACCGACGGAAGCTTTCTTT. Translated: CASSEGSLPTEAFF.

This clone was found once. The chain recombines TRBV6-5 with TRBJ1-1; a weak D match, TRBD1 (6 bases). Germline CDR1 and CDR2: MNHEY and SVGAGI. Trimming cost V 0 bases and J 0 bases, with 8 bases left between them. The CDR3 is 15 residues long. CDR3 protein: CASSYSGAVNTEAFF. The CDR3 DNA follows: TGTGCCAGCAGTTACTCGGGGGCCGTGAACACTGAAGCTTTCTTT.

This clone has only a few counts. DNA for the CDR3: TGCGCCAGCAGCCAAGATCGGGGGGAGGGGAGGGAAAAACTGTTTTTT. Its translation: CASSQDRGEGREKLFF. The chain combines TRBV4-1 with TRBJ1-4; weak D call: TRBD1 (5 bases). The CDR3 covers 16 residues. With 0 bases removed from V and 8 bases from J, the gap between germline ends came to 16 bases. Germline V gene data show CDR1 as MGHRA and CDR2 as YSYEKL.

The chain recombines TRBV11-1 with TRBJ1-1, with unresolved D. Trimming pared 0 bases from V and 4 bases from J, leaving 9 bases between. Germline CDR1 and CDR2: SGHAT and FQDESV (reference sequence). This CDR3 contains 14 residues. CDR3 region: CASSLALAGTEAFF. Written as DNA, the CDR3 is TGTGCCAGCAGCTTAGCGCTTGCGGGCACTGAAGCTTTCTTT.

The J gene is TRBJ2-3, the V gene TRBV12-3 or TRBV12-4; D is ambiguous. V was clipped by 2 bases and J by 4 bases, with 7 bases between them. This CDR3 is built from 13 residues. The CDR3 DNA sequence: TGTGCCAGCAGTTTATCCACTCCAGATACGCAGTATTTT. Its translation is CASSLSTPDTQYF.

The CDR3 sequence is CASSYSGGVGGNTIYF. In nucleotides, the CDR3 is TGTGCCAGCAGTTACTCAGGAGGGGTGGGTGGAAACACCATATATTTT. The chain couples TRBV6-5 to TRBJ1-3; a possible D gene is TRBD1 (5 bases). In germline, CDR1 is MNHEY, CDR2 SVGAGI. CDR3 size: 16 residues. Deletions cut 0 bases from V and 3 bases from J, with 12 bases between.

V is TRBV19 and J is TRBJ1-2; D is perhaps TRBD1 (6 bases). The CDR3 is made up of 15 amino acids. Trimming stripped 7 bases from V and 2 bases from J, with 17 bases between. Germline CDR1 and CDR2: LNHDA and SQIVND (reference sequence). The DNA for the CDR3 is TGTGCCAGTACCCCAGGCGTGGGGGCCAACTATGGCTACACCTTC. As protein: CASTPGVGANYGYTF. The variable domain in full, completed from reference TRBV19 and TRBJ1-2, reads DGGITQSPKYLFRKEGQNVTLSCEQNLNHDAMYWYRQDPGQGLRLIYYSQIVNDFQKGDIAEGYSVSREKKESFPLTVTSAQKNPTAFYLCASTPGVGANYGYTFGSGTRLTVV.

The chain is built from TRBV5-6 and TRBJ2-1; 12 bases match TRBD2. V shed 3 bases and J 8 bases; nucleotides not matched to a gene: 9. The CDR3 runs 16 residues. Germline CDR1 SGHDT, CDR2 YYEEEE. Here the CDR3 reads CASSSLLAGGVDEQFF. DNA of the CDR3: TGTGCCAGCAGCTCCCTCCTAGCGGGGGGGGTGGATGAGCAGTTCTTC.

This clone was observed a handful of times. The chain combines TRBV7-9 with TRBJ1-1, with a tentative D call TRBD1 (5 bases). CDR3 length: 15 amino acids. Germline CDR1 is SEHNR and CDR2 is FQNEAQ (reference sequence). The V end was cut by 7 bases, the J end by 1 base, with 16 bases between. The DNA of the CDR3 is TGTGCCAGCACCCAAGTCGGGCAGGGGAACACTGAAGCTTTCTTT. It encodes CASTQVGQGNTEAFF.

V is TRBV10-3 and J is TRBJ2-3, with a possible D match to TRBD1 (5 bases). Deletions cut 3 bases from V and 3 bases from J, with 13 bases between. The CDR3 covers 15 residues. Germline V gives CDR1 ENHRY, CDR2 SYGVKD. CDR3 sequence: CAISENQRQTDTQYF. CDR3 sequence (DNA): TGTGCCATCAGTGAAAATCAAAGACAGACAGATACGCAGTATTTT.

V and J are TRBV3-1 (or the pseudogene TRBV3-2) and TRBJ1-4; D gene unclear. Trimming took 1 base from V and 8 from J, leaving 8 bases between them. Germline V gene lookup returns CDR1 LGHDT and CDR2 YNNKEL (reference sequence). CDR3 length: 13 residues. The CDR3 nucleotides are TGTGCCAGCAGCCAAGCGAGTCGAGAAAAACTGTTTTTT. Protein sequence: CASSQASREKLFF.

V and J are TRBV6-5 and TRBJ1-2; no clear D. The CDR3 covers 14 residues. Trimming took off 7 bases at V and 6 bases at J, with 18 bases between the two ends. Germline assignment: CDR1 MNHEY and CDR2 SVGAGI. The CDR3 coding sequence is TGTGCCAGCACTCATCTAGCGGGCGGGAATGGCTACACCTTC. Protein: CASTHLAGGNGYTF.

The genes are TRBV27 and TRBJ2-1; TRBD2 matches at 8 bases. Trimming cost V 5 bases and J 5 bases; bases outside gene matches: 11. The CDR3 is 16 amino acids. The germline V gene encodes CDR1 MNHEY and CDR2 SMNVEV (reference sequence). In DNA, the CDR3 is TGTGCCAGCAGTCCCATAGCGGGAATCGGACACAATGAGCAGTTCTTC. Protein product: CASSPIAGIGHNEQFF.

This chain links TRBV9 with TRBJ1-3; D call uncertain. Germline lookup yields CDR1 SGDLS and CDR2 YYNGEE. The CDR3 sequence is 16 residues long. V gave up 2 bases and J gave up 1 base, with 13 bases separating them. The CDR3 region is CASSVQSPGSGNTIYF. The CDR3 DNA sequence: TGTGCCAGCAGCGTCCAATCCCCCGGGTCTGGAAACACCATATATTTT.

J is TRBJ2-5 and V is TRBV24-1, with 10 bases aligning to TRBD1. Trimming cost V 2 bases and J 0 bases; bases outside gene matches: 2. CDR1 is KGHDR, CDR2 SFDVKD, per germline. This CDR3 contains 16 residues. The CDR3 bases are TGTGCCACCAGTGATTCGGACAGGGGGAACCAAGAGACCCAGTACTTC. It specifies CATSDSDRGNQETQYF.

This clone was detected a few times. This chain links TRBV6-5 with TRBJ2-7; D uncertain. CDR1 and CDR2 (germline): MNHEY, SVGAGI. This CDR3 is 13 amino acids long. The V end was cut by 7 bases, the J end by 3 bases, with 13 bases between. CDR3 sequence (DNA): TGTGCCAGCAAAAAAGATACCGGCTACGAGCAGTACTTC. Amino acid sequence: CASKKDTGYEQYF.

This clone was seen once. The V gene is TRBV2, the J gene TRBJ1-5, with 12 bases matching TRBD1. This CDR3 is built from 14 residues. Germline values: CDR1 SNHLY, CDR2 FYNNEI. V gave up 7 bases and J gave up 6 bases; unmatched junction bases: 4. For the CDR3, the DNA is TGTGCCAGCACCGGGACAGGGGGCCGTCAGCCCCAGCATTTT. Its protein is CASTGTGGRQPQHF.

This sequence joins TRBV7-3 and TRBJ1-3; D not resolved. The germline V gene has CDR1 SGHTA and CDR2 FQGTGA. The CDR3 is made up of 16 amino acids. Trimming left V 0 bases short and J 0 bases short, with 9 bases between. In nucleotides, the CDR3 is TGTGCCAGCAGCTTAACCCAAGCTGTCTCTGGAAACACCATATATTTT. Translating gives CASSLTQAVSGNTIYF.

V and J are TRBV11-2 and TRBJ2-7; D unresolved. V gave up 3 bases and J gave up 4 bases, with 7 bases separating them. CDR1 and CDR2 (germline): SGHAT, FQNNGV. The CDR3 spans 12 residues. In DNA form, the CDR3 reads TGTGCCAGCAGCTTTAAACGGTACGAGCAGTACTTC. This translates into CASSFKRYEQYF.

This sequence joins TRBV5-1 and TRBJ2-5; maybe TRBD1 (6 bases). The CDR3 has 16 amino acids. Trimming took off 3 bases at V and 0 bases at J, with 15 bases between the two ends. The germline gives CDR1 SGHRS, CDR2 YFSETQ. The chain's CDR3 is CASSSTTGPYQETQYF. The CDR3 nucleotides are TGCGCCAGCAGCTCCACGACAGGCCCGTACCAAGAGACCCAGTACTTC. Full variable domain (missing parts from reference TRBV5-1 and TRBJ2-5): KAGVTQTPRYLIKTRGQQVTLSCSPISGHRSVSWYQQTPGQGLQFLFEYFSETQRNKGNFPGRFSGRQFSNSRSEMNVSTLELGDSALYLCASSSTTGPYQETQYFGPGTRLLVL.

The V call is TRBV5-6, the J call TRBJ1-2; D gene unclear. V shed 4 bases and J shed 8 bases, with 15 bases lying between them. The germline CDR1 and CDR2 sequences are SGHDT and YYEEEE. CDR3 length equals 13 residues. The CDR3 spells CASSSLRGRGYTF. For the CDR3, the DNA is TGTGCCAGCAGCAGCCTCCGGGGTCGGGGCTACACCTTC. Full variable domain (remainder filled in from reference TRBV5-6 and TRBJ1-2): DAGVTQSPTHLIKTRGQQVTLRCSPKSGHDTVSWYQQALGQGPQFIFQYYEEEERQRGNFPDRFSGHQFPNYSSELNVNALLLGDSALYLCASSSLRGRGYTFGSGTRLTVV.

This clone came up once. The chain couples TRBV12-3 or TRBV12-4 to TRBJ1-1; 9 bases are shared with TRBD1. The CDR3 extends over 13 amino acids. Trimming cost V 3 bases and J 12 bases; bases outside gene matches: 8. DNA of the CDR3: TGTGCCAGCAGTTTTGCCAGGGACAGGGAGCCTTTCTTT. This codes for CASSFARDREPFF.

A remark on this clone: This sample includes further DNA sequences coding for the same CDR3. The chain joins TRBV24-1 to TRBJ2-3, with TRBD2 identical over 10 bases. The germline V gene encodes CDR1 KGHDR and CDR2 SFDVKD. CDR3 length: 16 residues. J lost 1 base, V lost 3 bases, and 3 bases had no gene match. Here the CDR3 reads CATSDPGLAGTDTQYF. CDR3 nucleotides: TGTGCCACCAGTGATCCCGGACTAGCGGGCACAGATACGCAGTATTTT.

The J gene is TRBJ1-1, the V gene TRBV6-6, with no clear D. Germline V lookup: CDR1 MNHNY, CDR2 SVGAGI (reference sequence). The CDR3 is made up of 13 amino acids. V lost 10 bases and J 0 bases, leaving 12 bases between the germline ends. CDR3 DNA: TGTGCCACCGGCGGCAAGATGAACACTGAAGCTTTCTTT. It specifies CATGGKMNTEAFF.

The chain has TRBV13 and TRBJ2-3, with D possibly being TRBD1 (6 bases). The CDR3 is made up of 15 amino acids. The V and J ends lost 1 base and 2 bases respectively, with 10 bases between them. CDR1 is PRHDT, CDR2 FYEKMQ, per germline (reference sequence). The CDR3 is CASSLVSGATDTQYF. The DNA of the CDR3 is TGTGCCAGCAGCTTAGTGTCAGGGGCCACAGATACGCAGTATTTT.

The genes are TRBV12-3 or TRBV12-4 and TRBJ1-3, with D tentatively TRBD1 (5 bases). Trimming shortened V by 4 bases and J by 4 bases, and 8 bases separated the two germline ends. This CDR3 comprises 13 residues. The CDR3 region is CASSWGRGNTIYF. The CDR3 region has the DNA TGTGCCAGCAGTTGGGGCAGAGGAAACACCATATATTTT.